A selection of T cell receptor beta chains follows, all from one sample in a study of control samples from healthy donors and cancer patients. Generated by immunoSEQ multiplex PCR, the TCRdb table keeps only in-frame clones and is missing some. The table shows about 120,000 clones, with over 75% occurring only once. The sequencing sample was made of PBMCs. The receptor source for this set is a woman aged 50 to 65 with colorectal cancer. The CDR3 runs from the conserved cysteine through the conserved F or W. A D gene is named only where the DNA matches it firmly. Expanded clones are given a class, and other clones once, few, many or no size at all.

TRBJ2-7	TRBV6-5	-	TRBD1	CASRTGSVYEQYF	TGTGCCAGCAGGACAGGGAGCGTCTACGAGCAGTACTTC
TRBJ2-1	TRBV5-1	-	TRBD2	CASRSSGGVNEQFF	TGCGCCAGCAGATCTAGCGGGGGGGTCAATGAGCAGTTCTTC
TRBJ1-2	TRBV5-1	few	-	CASSLGQINYGYTF	TGCGCCAGCAGCTTGGGACAGATTAACTATGGCTACACCTTC
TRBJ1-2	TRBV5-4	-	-	CASSPGYGYTF	TGTGCCAGCAGCCCTGGATATGGCTACACCTTC
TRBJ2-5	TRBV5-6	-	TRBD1	CASSFGTGDHGTQYF	TGTGCCAGCAGCTTTGGGACAGGGGATCATGGGACCCAGTACTTC
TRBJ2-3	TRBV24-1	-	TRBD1	CATGTGSTDTQYF	TGTGCCACCGGGACAGGGAGCACAGATACGCAGTATTTT
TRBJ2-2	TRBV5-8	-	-	CASSLRRGRIGELFF	TGTGCCAGCAGCCTCCGCAGGGGACGAATCGGGGAGCTGTTTTTT
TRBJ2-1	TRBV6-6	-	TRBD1	CASSYGQADNEQFF	TGTGCCAGCAGTTACGGACAGGCCGACAATGAGCAGTTCTTC
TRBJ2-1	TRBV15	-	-	CATSDDFPYNEQFF	TGTGCCACCAGCGACGACTTTCCCTACAATGAGCAGTTCTTC
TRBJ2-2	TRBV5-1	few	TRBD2	CASSSIAGTNTGELFF	TGCGCCAGCAGCAGTATAGCGGGGACGAACACCGGGGAGCTGTTTTTT
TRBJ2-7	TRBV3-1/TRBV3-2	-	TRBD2	CASTPSGSLNEQYF	TGTGCCAGCACCCCTAGCGGGAGTCTAAACGAGCAGTACTTC
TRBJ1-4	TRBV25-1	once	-	CASSEYRDNEKLFF	TGTGCCAGCAGTGAATATAGGGATAATGAAAAACTGTTTTTT
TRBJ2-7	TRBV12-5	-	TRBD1	CASGPGQGAFYEQYF	TGTGCTAGTGGACCCGGACAGGGGGCATTCTACGAGCAGTACTTC
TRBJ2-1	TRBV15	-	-	CATSTSMGPRGNNEQFF	TGTGCCACCAGCACAAGTATGGGACCCCGCGGGAACAATGAGCAGTTCTTC
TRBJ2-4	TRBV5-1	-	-	CASREGNIQYF	TGCGCCAGCAGGGAGGGAAACATTCAGTACTTC
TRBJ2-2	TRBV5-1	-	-	CASSLFQGHTGELFF	TGCGCCAGCAGCCTTTTCCAGGGCCACACCGGGGAGCTGTTTTTT
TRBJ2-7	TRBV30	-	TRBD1	CAWRPDRAYYEQYF	TGTGCCTGGAGGCCCGACAGGGCCTACTACGAGCAGTACTTC
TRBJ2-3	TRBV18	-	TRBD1	CASSPGQGSADTQYF	TGTGCCAGCTCACCAGGACAGGGGAGCGCAGATACGCAGTATTTT
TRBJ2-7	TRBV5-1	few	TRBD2	CASSLGGMSDYEQYF	TGCGCCAGCAGCCTGGGAGGGATGAGCGACTACGAGCAGTACTTC
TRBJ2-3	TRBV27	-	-	CASSPDPDQTQDTQYF	TGTGCCAGCAGTCCAGACCCCGATCAAACCCAAGATACGCAGTATTTT
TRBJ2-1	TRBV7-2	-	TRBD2	CASSPLAGAPFF	TGTGCCAGCAGCCCTTTAGCGGGAGCCCCGTTCTTC
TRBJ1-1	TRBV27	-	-	CASSLFPGAEAFF	TGTGCCAGCAGTTTATTCCCGGGCGCTGAAGCTTTCTTT
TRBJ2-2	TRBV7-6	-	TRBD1	CASSLSYLLPQGAFSNTGELFF	TGTGCCAGCAGCTTATCTTATCTCCTCCCCCAGGGGGCTTTTTCTAACACCGGGGAGCTGTTTTTT
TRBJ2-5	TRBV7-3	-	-	CASSLTAQETQYF	TGTGCCAGCAGCTTAACCGCCCAAGAGACCCAGTACTTC
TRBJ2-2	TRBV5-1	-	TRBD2	CASSFGLAGSTGELFF	TGCGCCAGCAGCTTTGGACTAGCGGGAAGCACCGGGGAGCTGTTTTTT
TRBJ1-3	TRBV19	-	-	CASSIVGLGGNTIYF	TGTGCCAGTAGTATCGTGGGGCTTGGTGGAAACACCATATATTTT
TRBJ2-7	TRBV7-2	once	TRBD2	CASSTASGGGPYEQYF	TGTGCCAGCAGCACCGCTAGCGGGGGGGGGCCCTACGAGCAGTACTTC
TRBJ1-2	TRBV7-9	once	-	CASSLEAQINYGYTF	TGTGCCAGCAGCTTAGAGGCACAGATAAACTATGGCTACACCTTC
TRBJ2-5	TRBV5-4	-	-	CASSSRTLGQLETQYF	TGTGCCAGCAGCTCTCGCACCCTAGGACAGCTAGAGACCCAGTACTTC
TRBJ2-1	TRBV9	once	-	CASGEGLGNEQFF	TGTGCCAGCGGCGAGGGATTGGGTAATGAGCAGTTCTTC
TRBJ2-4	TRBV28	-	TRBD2	CASSLGQRGTSKNIQYF	TGTGCCAGCAGTTTAGGCCAGCGGGGGACGTCCAAAAACATTCAGTACTTC
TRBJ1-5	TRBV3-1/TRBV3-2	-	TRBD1	CASSTDRGNQPQHF	TGTGCCAGCAGTACGGACAGGGGAAATCAGCCCCAGCATTTT
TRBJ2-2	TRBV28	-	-	CASSFRADQNTGELFF	TGTGCCAGCAGTTTTAGGGCGGACCAGAACACCGGGGAGCTGTTTTTT
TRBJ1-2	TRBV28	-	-	CATQQQEYGYTF	TGTGCCACCCAACAACAGGAGTATGGCTACACCTTC
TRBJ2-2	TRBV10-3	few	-	CAISGGTSNTGELFF	TGTGCCATCAGTGGGGGGACTTCGAACACCGGGGAGCTGTTTTTT
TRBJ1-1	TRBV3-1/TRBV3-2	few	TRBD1	CASSPSWGQGFVPNTEAFF	TGTGCCAGCAGCCCCAGTTGGGGACAGGGATTCGTGCCGAACACTGAAGCTTTCTTT
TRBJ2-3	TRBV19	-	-	CASCVTSTDTQYF	TGTGCCAGTTGTGTTACTAGCACAGATACGCAGTATTTT